The 18 T cell receptor beta chains given below trace back to one sample, sequenced in a study of T-cell memory formation after mild COVID-19. TCRdb itself ran the 5' RACE reads through MiXCR, one entry per CDR3 protein. The sample consists of about 340,000 distinct CDR3 sequences, 10% to 15% of them appearing once. Sequenced: PBMCs or a T cell subset sorted from them (not recorded which). These receptors were obtained from a man aged 18 to 29 who had mild COVID-19 (a few samples of this study predate the infection). Cell type and time point are not known.

This chain's CDR3 is CASSPFHPPNYGYTF. CDR3 sequence (DNA): TGTGCCAGCAGCCCCTTTCATCCGCCTAACTATGGCTACACCTTC. The genes are TRBV3-1 and TRBJ1-2; D gene ambiguous. Per the germline V gene, CDR1 is LGHDT and CDR2 is YNNKEL (reference sequence). The CDR3 runs to 15 residues. The V end lost 4 bases, the J end lost 0 bases, and 12 bases lay between the germline ends.

This chain links TRBV6-5 with TRBJ2-2; D is ambiguous. Germline V CDR1 and CDR2: MNHEY, SVGAGI. V was trimmed by 2 bases and J by 1 base, leaving 8 bases between them. The CDR3 sequence is 15 residues long. The CDR3, as DNA: TGTGCCAGCAGTTACCTATACAAGAACACCGGGGAGCTGTTTTTT. Its protein product is CASSYLYKNTGELFF.

This clonotype was counted between two and nine times. The rearrangement links TRBV4-1 to TRBJ1-1; D not resolved. V lost 5 bases to trimming and J lost 7 bases, with 23 bases between them. CDR3 length equals 16 residues. Germline assignment: CDR1 MGHRA and CDR2 YSYEKL. The CDR3: CASSGNEVQVPDEAFF. The CDR3 DNA reads as TGCGCCAGCAGCGGAAACGAAGTTCAGGTCCCCGATGAAGCTTTCTTT.

This clonotype has just a few counts. The rearrangement links TRBV29-1 to TRBJ2-2, with 9 bases aligning to TRBD2. The length of the CDR3 is 14 residues. Germline lookup yields CDR1 SQVTM and CDR2 ANQGSEA. After removal of 6 bases from V and 7 bases from J, the junction contained 9 bases not matched to a gene. The CDR3 DNA follows: TGCAGCGTCGCCGGGACTAGCACGGGCGGGGAGCTGTTTTTT. Translation: CSVAGTSTGGELFF.

This clonotype was detected a few times. The chain recombines TRBV6-2 or TRBV6-3 with TRBJ1-5; the D gene is possibly TRBD1 (5 bases). CDR1 MNHEY and CDR2 SVGEGT come from the germline V gene. With 5 bases removed from V and 6 bases from J, the gap between germline ends came to 17 bases. CDR3 length: 15 amino acids. DNA for the CDR3: TGTGCCAGCAGTAAGACAGCTTTTCAGGGTCAGCCCCAGCATTTT. Its protein product is CASSKTAFQGQPQHF.

This clonotype has a handful of counts. The gene calls are TRBV7-3 and TRBJ1-2; tentative D call: TRBD1 (6 bases). The CDR3 contains 13 residues. CDR1 and CDR2 (germline): SGHTA, FQGTGA. Deletions cut 1 base from V and 7 bases from J, with 10 bases between. CDR3 sequence reads: CASSLNRETGYTF. In DNA, the CDR3 is TGTGCCAGCAGCTTAAACAGGGAAACTGGCTACACCTTC.

This clonotype was observed a few times. The rearrangement links TRBV6-6 to TRBJ2-2; D is undetermined. The CDR3 loop spans 13 amino acids. Germline values: CDR1 MNHNY, CDR2 SVGAGI (reference sequence). Deletions cut 2 bases from V and 5 bases from J, with 6 bases between. CDR3 loop: CASSYLTTGELFF. The CDR3 nucleotides are TGTGCCAGCAGTTACCTGACTACCGGGGAGCTGTTTTTT.

This clonotype was picked up a small number of times. The V call is TRBV12-3 or TRBV12-4, the J call TRBJ2-5; possibly TRBD1 for D (6 bases). The V and J ends lost 6 bases and 4 bases respectively, with 12 bases between them. CDR3 size: 13 residues. The chain's CDR3 is CASRSTGPETQYF. In DNA, the CDR3 is TGTGCCAGCAGATCCACAGGGCCAGAGACCCAGTACTTC.

This clonotype was counted between two and nine times. The gene calls are TRBV11-2 and TRBJ1-1, with unresolved D. V was trimmed by 7 bases and J by 8 bases, leaving 14 bases between them. Germline V gene lookup returns CDR1 SGHAT and CDR2 FQNNGV. This CDR3 is 12 amino acids long. The CDR3 protein is CASTQVGPEAFF. CDR3 DNA sequence: TGTGCCAGCACTCAGGTGGGCCCCGAAGCTTTCTTT.

This clonotype was recorded once. This sequence joins TRBV19 and TRBJ1-1; D gene uncertain. The CDR3 runs to 13 residues. V shed 3 bases and J shed 3 bases, with 8 bases lying between them. Germline V gene lookup returns CDR1 LNHDA and CDR2 SQIVND (reference sequence). The CDR3 loop is CASSIVLDTEAFF. CDR3 DNA sequence: TGTGCCAGTAGTATCGTCCTGGACACTGAAGCTTTCTTT.

This clonotype was seen a few times. This chain uses TRBV11-3 with TRBJ2-3; D unresolved. V shed 3 bases and J shed 0 bases, with 10 bases lying between them. There are 15 residues in the CDR3. Per the germline V gene, CDR1 is SGHNT and CDR2 is YENEEA. The CDR3 spells CASSLTLTSTDTQYF. The CDR3 coding sequence is TGTGCCAGCAGCTTGACTCTGACCAGCACAGATACGCAGTATTTT.

At least ten counts were recorded for this clonotype. The V and J genes are TRBV5-8 and TRBJ1-1, with D hard to call. This CDR3 has 13 residues. V was clipped by 3 bases and J by 0 bases, with 6 bases between them. CDR1 and CDR2 from the germline V gene are SGHTS and YDEGEE. DNA for the CDR3: TGTGCCAGCAGCTCCAGGCTGAACACTGAAGCTTTCTTT. Residues: CASSSRLNTEAFF.

The gene calls are TRBV7-2 and TRBJ1-6; TRBD1 aligns across 8 bases. V dropped 5 bases and J dropped 9; count of bases not matched to a gene: 9. Germline V gene sequence: CDR1 SGHTA, CDR2 FQGNSA. This CDR3 comprises 15 residues. The CDR3 nucleotides are TGTGCCAGCAGCCTAGACGGGACAGGATCTTCACCCCTCCACTTT. It encodes CASSLDGTGSSPLHF. The full variable domain, rest sourced from reference TRBV7-2 and TRBJ1-6, is GAGVSQSPSNKVTEKGKDVELRCDPISGHTALYWYRQSLGQGLEFLIYFQGNSAPDKSGLPSDRFSAERTGGSVSTLTIQRTQQEDSAVYLCASSLDGTGSSPLHFGNGTRLTVT.

This clonotype was counted a few times. The chain carries TRBV2 and TRBJ2-3; no reliable D call. Trimming removed 3 bases at V and 3 bases at J, with 7 bases between. The CDR3 contains 13 residues. Germline assignment: CDR1 SNHLY and CDR2 FYNNEI. The CDR3 spells CASSEMGTDTQYF. The CDR3 DNA is TGTGCCAGCAGTGAGATGGGGACAGATACGCAGTATTTT.

This clonotype has only a few counts. The rearrangement links TRBV6-2 or TRBV6-3 to TRBJ1-5, with 8 nucleotides matching TRBD1. CDR1 MNHEY and CDR2 SVGEGT come from the germline V gene. The CDR3 length is 15 residues. The V segment lost 6 bases and the J segment 2 bases; nucleotides outside the gene matches: 6. The CDR3 DNA is TGTGCCAGCAGGACGGACAGGGACGGCAATCAGCCCCAGCATTTT. Its protein product is CASRTDRDGNQPQHF.

V and J are TRBV7-9 and TRBJ1-2; D unresolved. With 4 bases removed from V and 4 bases from J, the gap between germline ends came to 13 bases. The CDR3 totals 14 residues. Germline CDR1 is SEHNR and CDR2 is FQNEAQ (reference sequence). The CDR3 DNA reads TGTGCCAGCAGCTCTTACAGCCGGATCTATGGCTACACCTTC. It codes for CASSSYSRIYGYTF.

This clonotype has only a few counts. In nucleotides, the CDR3 is TGCAGCGTTGTGCGTTCCGGGGCGGGAGAGACCCAGTACTTC. Its translation is CSVVRSGAGETQYF. This rearrangement joins TRBV29-1 to TRBJ2-5; D is perhaps TRBD1 or TRBD2 (5 bases each). Germline loops: CDR1 SQVTM, CDR2 ANQGSEA. The CDR3 totals 14 residues. V was shortened by 4 bases and J by 4 bases, with 16 bases between the two germline ends. Full variable domain (outside the CDR3, taken from reference TRBV29-1 and TRBJ2-5): SAVISQKPSRDICQRGTSLTIQCQVDSQVTMMFWYRQQPGQSLTLIATANQGSEATYESGFVIDKFPISRPNLTFSTLTVSNMSPEDSSIYLCSVVRSGAGETQYFGPGTRLLVL.

This chain links TRBV10-3 with TRBJ2-5; 8 bases are shared with TRBD1. Germline lookup yields CDR1 ENHRY and CDR2 SYGVKD. The CDR3 loop spans 15 amino acids. Trimming cost V 2 bases and J 7 bases; bases outside gene matches: 9. The CDR3 DNA follows: TGTGCCATCAGTGAGAACACAGGGGGGAGTGGGACCCAGTACTTC. This gives the protein CAISENTGGSGTQYF.